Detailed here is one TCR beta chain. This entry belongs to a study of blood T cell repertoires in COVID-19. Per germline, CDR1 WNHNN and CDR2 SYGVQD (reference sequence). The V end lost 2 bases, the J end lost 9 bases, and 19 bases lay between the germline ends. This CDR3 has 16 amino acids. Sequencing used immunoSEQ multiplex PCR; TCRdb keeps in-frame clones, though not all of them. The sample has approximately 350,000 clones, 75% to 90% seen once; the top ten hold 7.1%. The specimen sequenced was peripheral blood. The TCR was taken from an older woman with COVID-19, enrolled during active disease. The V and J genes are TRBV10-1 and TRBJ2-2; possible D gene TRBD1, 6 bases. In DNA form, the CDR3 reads TGCGCCAGCAGTGAGACGGGTGGCAGGGGCGGTCGGGAGCTGTTTTTT. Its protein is CASSETGGRGGRELFF.